The 22 T cell receptor beta chains given below trace back to one sample, sequenced in a study of control samples from healthy donors and cancer patients. The data were produced by immunoSEQ multiplex PCR, yet TCRdb's version contains in-frame clones alone and is incomplete. The sample has about 51,000 clones, 80% seen once; the top ten hold roughly a tenth. The sequenced sample was blood. Receptors originate from an older man in good health.

This chain links TRBV11-3 with TRBJ1-1, with 7 bases that match TRBD1. This CDR3 is 16 amino acids long. V gave up 4 bases and J gave up 0 bases; unmatched junction bases: 8. In germline, CDR1 is SGHNT, CDR2 YENEEA. CDR3: CASSSEGQSLNTEAFF. In DNA form, the CDR3 reads TGTGCCAGCAGCTCCGAGGGACAGTCCTTGAACACTGAAGCTTTCTTT.

CDR3 DNA sequence: TGTGCCAGCAGCTTATCCAGACGAGGGAGGGCCTGGGAGACCCAGTACTTC. Protein: CASSLSRRGRAWETQYF. The chain employs TRBV11-2 and TRBJ2-5, with TRBD2 identical over 7 bases. With 2 bases clipped from V and 5 bases from J, the junction kept 14 bases outside the gene matches. The CDR3 is made up of 17 amino acids. Germline V gene lookup returns CDR1 SGHAT and CDR2 FQNNGV.

The chain carries TRBV3-1 (or the pseudogene TRBV3-2) and TRBJ2-7, with D tentatively TRBD2 (6 bases). Trimming removed 3 bases from V and 0 bases from J, with 18 bases in between. CDR1 is LGHDT and CDR2 is YNNKEL in the germline V gene (reference sequence). There are 17 residues in the CDR3. The CDR3 DNA reads as TGTGCCAGCAGCCATTGGGGAGGACGGGCCTCCTCCTACGAGCAGTACTTC. Translation: CASSHWGGRASSYEQYF.

The chain joins TRBV18 to TRBJ1-1; TRBD1 is a possible D gene (5 bases). The germline V and J ends were trimmed by 2 bases and 4 bases, with 17 bases remaining between them. CDR1 is KGHSH, CDR2 LQKENI, per germline. CDR3 length: 16 amino acids. The DNA for the CDR3 is TGTGCCAGCTCACCAGGGGTTCTTGGGGGGGGCACTGAAGCTTTCTTT. This gives the protein CASSPGVLGGGTEAFF.

The chain recombines TRBV11-3 with TRBJ2-7; 8 bases are a match to TRBD1. V lost 5 bases, J lost 6 bases, and 6 bases stayed unmatched. The germline CDR1 and CDR2 sequences are SGHNT and YENEEA. This CDR3 region has 13 residues. CDR3 sequence (DNA): TGTGCCAGCAGCCTTGGACAGGGTGGCGAGCAGTACTTC. Its translation is CASSLGQGGEQYF.

The chain is built from TRBV11-3 and TRBJ2-1; D may correspond to TRBD1 or TRBD2 (5 bases each). V was clipped by 6 bases and J by 9 bases, with 12 bases between them. Germline CDR1 and CDR2: SGHNT and YENEEA. CDR3 length: 12 amino acids. The CDR3 protein is CASRPLGGEQFF. In DNA, the CDR3 is TGTGCCAGCAGACCACTTGGGGGTGAGCAGTTCTTC. Full variable domain (rest looked up from reference TRBV11-3 and TRBJ2-1): EAGVVQSPRYKIIEKKQPVAFWCNPISGHNTLYWYLQNLGQGPELLIRYENEEAVDDSQLPKDRFSAERLKGVDSTLKIQPAELGDSAVYLCASRPLGGEQFFGPGTRLTVL.

This chain links TRBV19 with TRBJ1-5, with a weak D call TRBD1 (6 bases). Germline values: CDR1 LNHDA, CDR2 SQIVND (reference sequence). This CDR3 spans 18 amino acids. Trimming stripped 0 bases from V and 4 bases from J, with 19 bases between. The CDR3, as DNA: TGTGCCAGTAGTATAGAGGTCCGGGGGCCCCGACGTAATCAGCCCCAGCATTTT. It codes for CASSIEVRGPRRNQPQHF.

The rearrangement joins TRBV11-1 to TRBJ2-1, with D uncertain. The V end was cut by 1 base, the J end by 2 bases, with 9 bases between. CDR3 length: 15 residues. Germline V gene sequence: CDR1 SGHAT, CDR2 FQDESV (reference sequence). CDR3 sequence reads: CASSLGPVAYNEQFF. The CDR3, as DNA: TGTGCCAGCAGCTTAGGGCCAGTGGCCTACAATGAGCAGTTCTTC.

This clone occurred once. The chain combines TRBV11-2 with TRBJ2-5; TRBD2 matches 7 bases. CDR1 is SGHAT and CDR2 is FQNNGV in the germline V gene. The J segment lost 3 bases and the V segment lost 3 bases, leaving 1 base of the junction unmatched. This CDR3 is 13 amino acids long. The CDR3 reads CASSFAGEETQYF. CDR3 sequence (DNA): TGTGCCAGCAGCTTTGCGGGGGAAGAGACCCAGTACTTC. Full variable domain (missing parts from reference TRBV11-2 and TRBJ2-5): EAGVAQSPRYKIIEKRQSVAFWCNPISGHATLYWYQQILGQGPKLLIQFQNNGVVDDSQLPKDRFSAERLKGVDSTLKIQPAKLEDSAVYLCASSFAGEETQYFGPGTRLLVL.

The CDR3 bases are TGCGCCAGCAGCTTGACCGGTTTAGCGGGAGTTATGGACGAGCAGTACTTC. It yields the protein CASSLTGLAGVMDEQYF. The rearrangement uses TRBV5-1 and TRBJ2-7, with 9 bases matching TRBD2. Germline lookup yields CDR1 SGHRS and CDR2 YFSETQ. Trimming removed 1 base from V and 5 bases from J; junction bases left unmatched: 13. The length of the CDR3 is 17 residues.

This rearrangement joins TRBV6-1 to TRBJ2-3; D gene unclear. V gave up 1 base and J gave up 0 bases, with 5 bases separating them. The germline gives CDR1 MNHNS, CDR2 SASEGT. The CDR3 has 14 amino acids. CDR3 nucleotides: TGTGCCAGCAGTGAAGGGACGAGCACAGATACGCAGTATTTT. This gives the protein CASSEGTSTDTQYF.

The genes are TRBV5-6 and TRBJ1-2, with D maybe TRBD1 (5 bases). CDR3 length equals 14 residues. Germline CDR1 reads SGHDT; CDR2 reads YYEEEE. Trimming removed 4 bases at V and 4 bases at J, with 14 bases between. For the CDR3, the DNA is TGTGCCAGCAGCCCCGGACGGGGGACCTATGGCTACACCTTC. Translating it yields CASSPGRGTYGYTF.

This chain uses TRBV15 with TRBJ1-1; the match to TRBD1 covers 9 bases. Germline V gene data show CDR1 as LNHNV and CDR2 as YYDKDF (reference sequence). CDR3 length: 15 amino acids. The V segment lost 5 bases and the J segment 1 base; nucleotides outside the gene matches: 5. The CDR3 DNA reads TGTGCCACCAGCCCGTTGGGACAGGGGAACACTGAAGCTTTCTTT. Encoded protein: CATSPLGQGNTEAFF.

The chain is built from TRBV7-9 and TRBJ2-1; no clear D gene. The V end was cut by 2 bases, the J end by 5 bases, with 7 bases between. The CDR3 runs to 13 residues. The germline gives CDR1 SEHNR, CDR2 FQNEAQ (reference sequence). The CDR3: CASSLSENNEQFF. The CDR3 DNA follows: TGTGCCAGCAGCTTATCTGAGAACAATGAGCAGTTCTTC.

This CDR3 reads CASSPPGPGSYEQYF. The DNA for the CDR3 is TGTGCCAGCTCACCACCCGGGCCTGGCTCCTACGAGCAGTACTTC. The chain uses TRBV18 and TRBJ2-7; unclear D gene. The CDR3 totals 15 residues. Looked up from germline, CDR1 is KGHSH and CDR2 is LQKENI. With 0 bases removed from V and 0 bases from J, the gap between germline ends came to 9 bases.

J is TRBJ2-7 and V is TRBV7-9; D unclear. In germline, CDR1 is SEHNR, CDR2 FQNEAQ (reference sequence). This CDR3 comprises 15 residues. Trimming cost V 1 base and J 0 bases, with 10 bases left between them. Here the CDR3 DNA reads TGTGCCAGCAGCTTAGGCCAGGAAATCTCCTACGAGCAGTACTTC. This gives the protein CASSLGQEISYEQYF.

This chain joins TRBV5-5 and TRBJ2-3; 8 positions match TRBD1. J lost 3 bases, V lost 0 bases, and 9 bases had no gene match. CDR3 length equals 17 residues. Germline CDR1 and CDR2: SGHKS and YYEKEE (reference sequence). CDR3 bases: TGTGCCAGCAGCTTGGGGCCAGGGACAGGCAATACAGATACGCAGTATTTT. Amino acid sequence: CASSLGPGTGNTDTQYF. Variable domain in full (rest from reference TRBV5-5 and TRBJ2-3): DAGVTQSPTHLIKTRGQQVTLRCSPISGHKSVSWYQQVLGQGPQFIFQYYEKEERGRGNFPDRFSARQFPNYSSELNVNALLLGDSALYLCASSLGPGTGNTDTQYFGPGTRLTVL.

This clone appeared a single time. The V call is TRBV30, the J call TRBJ2-5; D may be TRBD2 (6 bases). Trimming stripped 2 bases from V and 5 bases from J, with 12 bases between. The CDR3 runs 13 residues. Germline CDR1 reads GTSNPN; CDR2 reads SVGIG (reference sequence). The CDR3 protein is CAWSRRRGETQYF. The CDR3 DNA reads as TGTGCCTGGAGTAGGAGACGGGGGGAGACCCAGTACTTC.

This sequence joins TRBV9 and TRBJ2-2; D unresolved. V dropped 4 bases and J dropped 2 bases, with 12 bases sitting between them. The germline gives CDR1 SGDLS, CDR2 YYNGEE. The CDR3 is 15 amino acids. The CDR3 loop reads CASSTGRTNTGELFF. The CDR3 nucleotides read TGTGCCAGCAGCACCGGTCGTACAAACACCGGGGAGCTGTTTTTT.

The gene calls are TRBV13 and TRBJ2-2; possibly TRBD1 for D (6 bases). V was shortened by 8 bases and J by 4 bases, with 14 bases between the two germline ends. The CDR3 covers 14 residues. In germline, CDR1 is PRHDT, CDR2 FYEKMQ (reference sequence). CDR3 nucleotide sequence: TGTGCCAGCGGCCGGGCCAGGGGCACCGGGGAGCTGTTTTTT. This encodes CASGRARGTGELFF.

The chain combines TRBV28 with TRBJ2-5, with D perhaps matching TRBD1 (5 bases). Per germline, CDR1 MDHEN and CDR2 SYDVKM. This CDR3 is built from 14 residues. Trimming took 1 base from V and 5 from J, leaving 11 bases between them. CDR3 DNA: TGTGCCAGCAGTTTATTGTCAGGGCTGGAGACCCAGTACTTC. This translates into CASSLLSGLETQYF.

CDR3 sequence (DNA): TGTGCCAGCAGGGTGGACGGAAACTATGGCTACACCTTC. It codes for CASRVDGNYGYTF. The rearrangement links TRBV6-5 to TRBJ1-2; D unclear. The CDR3 length is 13 residues. V lost 6 bases, J lost 2 bases, and 10 bases lay in between. The germline CDR1 and CDR2 sequences are MNHEY and SVGAGI.